The 31 T cell receptor beta chains in this list originate from one sample, sequenced in a study of tumor-infiltrating lymphocytes in localized non-small cell lung cancer. TCRdb's copy holds only in-frame clones and misses some; the assay was immunoSEQ multiplex PCR. The sample lists about 5,500 clones, 81% occurring once. The sample consisted of lung tumor tissue. The receptors shown here come from a human donor with non-small cell lung cancer.

The V gene is TRBV29-1, the J gene TRBJ2-3; TRBD2 might be the D (6 bases). The CDR3 runs 10 residues. Germline assignment: CDR1 SQVTM and CDR2 ANQGSEA. V lost 6 bases and J lost 5, with 6 bases in between. In nucleotides, the CDR3 is TGCAGCGTCGGGAGAGATACGCAGTATTTT. Translated: CSVGRDTQYF.

The rearrangement links TRBV5-1 to TRBJ1-1; D unresolved. This CDR3 has 14 residues. Germline lookup yields CDR1 SGHRS and CDR2 YFSETQ. With 0 bases removed from V and 3 bases from J, the gap between germline ends came to 9 bases. The CDR3 coding sequence is TGCGCCAGCAGCTTGGAAGCAAAGGACACTGAAGCTTTCTTT. Translated, it gives CASSLEAKDTEAFF.

The V call is TRBV28, the J call TRBJ1-5, with a weak D call TRBD1 (5 bases). The CDR3 extends over 15 amino acids. The V and J ends lost 8 bases and 3 bases respectively, with 17 bases between them. The germline CDR1 and CDR2 sequences are MDHEN and SYDVKM. The CDR3 sequence is CASGLRQTFNQPQHF. CDR3 DNA: TGTGCCAGCGGTCTCCGACAGACCTTCAATCAGCCCCAGCATTTT.

Sample share makes this clone large. The V gene is TRBV19, the J gene TRBJ1-2; D perhaps matches TRBD1 (5 bases). The CDR3 contains 14 residues. V was trimmed by 2 bases and J by 3 bases, leaving 10 bases between them. The germline CDR1 and CDR2 sequences are LNHDA and SQIVND (reference sequence). The CDR3 here is CASSIRGADYGYTF. The CDR3 DNA reads TGTGCCAGTAGTATAAGGGGAGCGGACTATGGCTACACCTTC.

The V gene is TRBV11-2, the J gene TRBJ2-1; TRBD2 agrees at 14 bases. Per the germline V gene, CDR1 is SGHAT and CDR2 is FQNNGV. V lost 3 bases, J lost 6 bases, and 1 base stayed unmatched. This CDR3 has 15 amino acids. CDR3 coding DNA: TGTGCCAGCAGCTTCGGGACTAGCGGGAGCAATGAGCAGTTCTTC. Protein: CASSFGTSGSNEQFF.

J is TRBJ1-5 and V is TRBV12-5; D might be TRBD1 (5 bases). Germline V CDR1 and CDR2: LGHNT, FRNRAP. The CDR3 is 15 residues long. V lost 1 base and J lost 1, with 8 bases in between. Here the CDR3 DNA reads TGTGCTAGTGGTTTGGACCGACAGAGCAATCAGCCCCAGCATTTT. Amino acid sequence: CASGLDRQSNQPQHF.

This chain uses TRBV29-1 with TRBJ2-1; D not resolved. This CDR3 spans 12 amino acids. Per germline, CDR1 SQVTM and CDR2 ANQGSEA. Deletions cut 6 bases from V and 5 bases from J, with 11 bases between. CDR3 residues: CSVWTVDNEQFF. The CDR3 DNA reads as TGCAGCGTATGGACGGTGGACAATGAGCAGTTCTTC.

V is TRBV30 and J is TRBJ2-3; TRBD1 matches at 7 bases. Trimming cost V 0 bases and J 4 bases; bases outside gene matches: 4. This CDR3 comprises 14 residues. Germline CDR1 and CDR2: GTSNPN and SVGIG (reference sequence). The CDR3 DNA reads TGTGCCTGGAGTGTTCCGAGGGGGCCAGATACGCAGTATTTT. This sequence encodes CAWSVPRGPDTQYF.

The chain combines TRBV10-1 with TRBJ2-3; D is unclear. V was clipped by 3 bases and J by 3 bases, with 10 bases between them. Germline V gives CDR1 WNHNN, CDR2 SYGVQD (reference sequence). The CDR3 runs 14 residues. The CDR3 DNA is TGCGCCAGCAGTGACGCCCAGATAACAGATACGCAGTATTTT. This encodes CASSDAQITDTQYF.

The V and J genes are TRBV7-9 and TRBJ2-5, with D tentatively TRBD2 (6 bases). Germline V CDR1 and CDR2: SEHNR, FQNEAQ (reference sequence). The CDR3 runs to 13 residues. V was cut by 6 bases and J by 3 bases, with 11 bases left in between. The CDR3 nucleotides read TGTGCCAGCAGGCGGGACCCTAAAGAGACCCAGTACTTC. It specifies CASRRDPKETQYF.

This rearrangement joins TRBV9 to TRBJ1-4; TRBD1 is a possible D gene (6 bases). The CDR3 contains 14 residues. Germline V lookup: CDR1 SGDLS, CDR2 YYNGEE. Trimming took off 0 bases at V and 10 bases at J, with 13 bases between the two ends. The CDR3: CASSVEGGVGKLFF. DNA of the CDR3: TGTGCCAGCAGCGTAGAGGGGGGTGTTGGAAAACTGTTTTTT.

This rearrangement joins TRBV7-3 to TRBJ2-1; maybe TRBD2 (6 bases). There are 13 residues in the CDR3. Looked up from germline, CDR1 is SGHTA and CDR2 is FQGTGA. Trimming stripped 1 base from V and 8 bases from J, with 9 bases between. This CDR3 is CASSLKAGHEQFF. CDR3 in DNA: TGTGCCAGCAGCTTAAAAGCGGGTCATGAGCAGTTCTTC.

The V gene is TRBV19, the J gene TRBJ1-4; D gene unclear. V was shortened by 3 bases and J by 0 bases, with 5 bases between the two germline ends. The CDR3 is 14 amino acids. Germline V gene lookup returns CDR1 LNHDA and CDR2 SQIVND (reference sequence). The CDR3 bases are TGTGCCAGTAGTATGACGGCAACTAATGAAAAACTGTTTTTT. It translates to CASSMTATNEKLFF.

V usage is TRBV30 and J usage is TRBJ1-2; D not certain. The CDR3 consists of 15 residues. The V end was cut by 0 bases, the J end by 0 bases, with 11 bases between. Germline-derived CDR1 and CDR2 are GTSNPN and SVGIG (reference sequence). The CDR3 sequence is CAWSVAALANYGYTF. The CDR3 nucleotides are TGTGCCTGGAGTGTGGCCGCGTTAGCTAACTATGGCTACACCTTC.

CDR3 nucleotide sequence: TGCGCCAGCAGCGAAACCGGGTTACGCACCTACGAGCAGTACTTC. Its protein is CASSETGLRTYEQYF. The gene calls are TRBV5-1 and TRBJ2-7; the D is unclear. The CDR3 sequence is 15 residues long. The V and J ends lost 4 bases and 2 bases respectively, with 16 bases between them. Germline V lookup: CDR1 SGHRS, CDR2 YFSETQ.

The table lists this clone with a count of one. This chain joins TRBV5-6 and TRBJ2-3; D is undetermined. Germline lookup yields CDR1 SGHDT and CDR2 YYEEEE. V lost 1 base to trimming and J lost 0 bases, with 3 bases between them. The length of the CDR3 is 13 residues. In DNA form, the CDR3 reads TGTGCCAGCAGCTTGATCAGCACAGATACGCAGTATTTT. Translating it yields CASSLISTDTQYF.

The J gene is TRBJ1-2, the V gene TRBV29-1, with 7 bases that match TRBD1. V shed 4 bases, J shed 5 bases, and the junction held 7 bases outside the gene matches. The CDR3 has 13 amino acids. Germline CDR1 reads SQVTM; CDR2 reads ANQGSEA. The CDR3, as DNA: TGCAGCGTTGTGGACCCACAGGGGTATGGCTACACCTTC. Translated: CSVVDPQGYGYTF.

The chain uses TRBV5-4 and TRBJ2-5, with a weak D call TRBD1 (6 bases). Germline assignment: CDR1 SGHNT and CDR2 YYREEE (reference sequence). This CDR3 is 14 amino acids long. V was shortened by 3 bases and J by 1 base, with 10 bases between the two germline ends. CDR3 amino acids: CASSSTGSQETQYF. The CDR3 nucleotides are TGTGCCAGCAGCTCTACAGGGTCCCAAGAGACCCAGTACTTC.

J is TRBJ2-7 and V is TRBV28, with 9 positions matching TRBD2. The CDR3 is made up of 15 amino acids. CDR1 MDHEN and CDR2 SYDVKM come from the germline V gene. The ends lost 7 bases at V and 6 bases at J; junction bases unmatched: 13. CDR3 region: CASTDSGSGRAEQYF. The CDR3 DNA sequence: TGTGCCAGCACCGATAGCGGGAGCGGTCGCGCCGAGCAGTACTTC. Complete variable domain (other parts from reference TRBV28 and TRBJ2-7): DVKVTQSSRYLVKRTGEKVFLECVQDMDHENMFWYRQDPGLGLRLIYFSYDVKMKEKGDIPEGYSVSREKKERFSLILESASTNQTSMYLCASTDSGSGRAEQYFGPGTRLTVT.

The CDR3 DNA sequence: TGTGCCAGCAGTCCCCGCTGGACGGGGAGAGGGGCCGGGGAGCTGTTTTTT. The encoded protein is CASSPRWTGRGAGELFF. The chain couples TRBV27 to TRBJ2-2; D is perhaps TRBD1 or TRBD2 (5 bases each). The CDR3 length is 17 residues. The germline CDR1 and CDR2 sequences are MNHEY and SMNVEV (reference sequence). V lost 5 bases and J lost 6, with 22 bases in between.

This clone appeared a few times. The chain has TRBV11-2 and TRBJ2-1; the match to TRBD2 covers 11 bases. Germline CDR1 SGHAT, CDR2 FQNNGV. This CDR3 spans 16 amino acids. After removal of 5 bases from V and 6 bases from J, the junction contained 9 bases not matched to a gene. CDR3 in amino acids: CASSIAGGLRRNEQFF. CDR3 nucleotides: TGTGCCAGCAGCATAGCGGGGGGGCTCAGACGCAATGAGCAGTTCTTC.

The chain carries TRBV5-4 and TRBJ1-2, with D unclear. This CDR3 region has 13 residues. CDR1 and CDR2 (germline): SGHNT, YYREEE (reference sequence). V shed 0 bases and J shed 6 bases, with 9 bases lying between them. CDR3 in DNA: TGTGCCAGCAGCTTGGGAGTATTCGATGGCTACACCTTC. This sequence encodes CASSLGVFDGYTF. The complete variable domain, with remaining parts taken from reference TRBV5-4 and TRBJ1-2, reads ETGVTQSPTHLIKTRGQQVTLRCSSQSGHNTVSWYQQALGQGPQFIFQYYREEENGRGNFPPRFSGLQFPNYSSELNVNALELDDSALYLCASSLGVFDGYTFGSGTRLTVV.

The rearrangement links TRBV11-2 to TRBJ1-5; the D gene is possibly TRBD1 (5 bases). The V gene lost 5 bases and the J gene lost 1 base, with 12 bases spanning the gap. This CDR3 contains 15 residues. From germline, CDR1 is SGHAT and CDR2 FQNNGV. CDR3 DNA: TGTGCCAGCAGCCCAGGTTGGGGGAGCAATCAGCCCCAGCATTTT. This translates into CASSPGWGSNQPQHF.

In regard to this clone: The missing conserved phenylalanine or tryptophan at the end of this CDR3 makes a read error likely. The rearrangement uses TRBV13 and TRBJ1-2, with 9 bases matching TRBD1. The CDR3 has 14 residues. V was pared by 8 bases and J by 4 bases, with 8 bases of the junction left unmatched. Germline lookup yields CDR1 PRHDT and CDR2 FYEKMQ (reference sequence). CDR3 sequence reads: CASSKGQGPYGYTL. The CDR3 DNA reads TGTGCCAGCTCCAAAGGACAGGGGCCCTATGGCTACACCCTC.

The CDR3 DNA reads as TGTGCCAGCATGAGGGACTTAGGCCACTACAATGAGCAGTTCTTC. It is translated as CASMRDLGHYNEQFF. The V and J genes are TRBV2 and TRBJ2-1, with D perhaps matching TRBD2 (6 bases). CDR3 length equals 15 residues. V was shortened by 7 bases and J by 3 bases, with 16 bases between the two germline ends. Germline-derived CDR1 and CDR2 are SNHLY and FYNNEI.

The chain employs TRBV5-4 and TRBJ2-1; TRBD1 matches 12 bases. This CDR3 contains 15 residues. Germline V gene lookup returns CDR1 SGHNT and CDR2 YYREEE (reference sequence). The junction had 8 bases not matched to a gene; V was cut back by 4 bases and J by 9 bases. The DNA for the CDR3 is TGTGCCAGCAGCCCGACCGGGACAGGGGGCAGTGAGCAGTTCTTC. Translation: CASSPTGTGGSEQFF.

This clone has more than one count but fewer than ten. This chain links TRBV2 with TRBJ1-4; D call uncertain. Germline lookup yields CDR1 SNHLY and CDR2 FYNNEI. CDR3 length equals 14 residues. The V end lost 6 bases, the J end lost 0 bases, and 8 bases lay between the germline ends. The CDR3: CASRERSTNEKLFF. As DNA, the CDR3 is TGTGCCAGCAGGGAGAGGTCAACTAATGAAAAACTGTTTTTT.

V gene TRBV2 combines with J gene TRBJ1-1, with D perhaps TRBD1 (5 bases). Trimming shortened V by 5 bases and J by 0 bases, and 10 bases separated the two germline ends. There are 14 residues in the CDR3. Per germline, CDR1 SNHLY and CDR2 FYNNEI. DNA for the CDR3: TGTGCCAGCAGTCAACAGGCTATGAACACTGAAGCTTTCTTT. Residues: CASSQQAMNTEAFF.

This clone was recorded once. Here the CDR3 DNA reads TGTGCCAGCAGTGGCTCGGATGGCTACACCTTC. Translation: CASSGSDGYTF. V is TRBV7-9 and J is TRBJ1-2; D unresolved. CDR3 size: 11 residues. Germline CDR1 is SEHNR and CDR2 is FQNEAQ (reference sequence). The germline V and J ends were trimmed by 6 bases and 6 bases, with 8 bases remaining between them.

The chain recombines TRBV27 with TRBJ1-5; D possibly corresponds to TRBD1 (5 bases). V shed 5 bases and J shed 7 bases, with 21 bases lying between them. The CDR3 runs to 16 residues. Germline CDR1 reads MNHEY; CDR2 reads SMNVEV (reference sequence). CDR3 sequence reads: CASSVTASFGGQPQHF. The CDR3 DNA reads TGTGCCAGCAGTGTGACAGCCAGTTTCGGAGGGCAGCCCCAGCATTTT.

The chain carries TRBV6-1 and TRBJ2-7; D might be TRBD2 (6 bases). CDR1 and CDR2 (germline): MNHNS, SASEGT. V lost 4 bases to trimming and J lost 6 bases, with 19 bases between them. The CDR3 spans 15 residues. CDR3 protein: CASSVRGVGGAEQYF. The CDR3 DNA reads as TGTGCCAGCAGTGTCCGGGGTGTTGGAGGGGCCGAGCAGTACTTC.